Included here is one T cell receptor beta chain sequence, with context. Its antigen is not identified. Documented time point: cycle 4 day 1 (C4D1), after less than 7 weeks of nivolumab. Each and every patient relapsed after autologous stem cell transplantation, and patients got differing brentuximab vedotin exposure. CD4+ T cells were purified from thawed PBMCs by magnetic negative selection. Assay used: immunoSEQ multiplex PCR; TCRdb lists only in-frame clones, some missing. In the table there are about 30,000 clones, about 85% of which are singletons. The germline gives CDR1 SGHTA, CDR2 FQGNSA. The CDR3 has 15 amino acids. The V and J ends lost 5 bases and 5 bases, in that order; junction bases with no gene match: 11. The data originate from a study of PD-1 blockade in classical Hodgkin lymphoma. Study-wide results and limits: The study found that TCR diversity rose significantly by C4D1 in CD4+ but not CD8+ cells. Prior therapy or disease activity may underlie the repertoire differences, whose causes remain undefined. Reported baseline diversity: healthy donors highest, relapsed/refractory patients lowest. Nivolumab initiation under 1 year post-ASCT meant exclusion.

The sequence was collected from a human donor with classical Hodgkin lymphoma. Sequences were derived from CD4+ T cells from blood, sampled before the fourth cycle of nivolumab. J is TRBJ2-5 and V is TRBV7-2, with TRBD1 identical over 7 bases. The CDR3 reads CASSPKDRLGETQYF. In DNA, the CDR3 is TGTGCCAGCAGCCCTAAGGACAGGCTTGGGGAGACCCAGTACTTC.